Listed here are 31 T cell receptor beta chains from one sample, sequenced in a study of blood T cell repertoires in COVID-19. This table comes from immunoSEQ multiplex PCR, and its TCRdb copy is limited to in-frame clones, with some not included. The table lists 200,000 to 300,000 clones, 89% of them singletons, with 4% in the top ten. The specimen sequenced was PBMCs or T cells enriched from blood (not recorded which). Receptors originate from a woman aged 30 to 39 with acute COVID-19.

This clone is a singleton in its sample. The V call is TRBV2, the J call TRBJ2-7; 10 bases are a match to TRBD1. Germline CDR1 reads SNHLY; CDR2 reads FYNNEI. The CDR3 spans 14 residues. J gave up 1 base and V 7 bases, and 4 bases lay outside the gene matches. CDR3 residues: CASTRQGASYEQYF. The DNA for the CDR3 is TGTGCCAGCACCAGACAGGGGGCTTCCTACGAGCAGTACTTC.

The chain recombines TRBV19 with TRBJ1-6, with TRBD1 matching 7 bases. Losses at the gene ends were 3 bases for V and 5 bases for J; bases not matched to a gene: 10. The CDR3 is made up of 17 amino acids. CDR1 and CDR2 (germline): LNHDA, SQIVND (reference sequence). The CDR3 sequence: CASSIGETGRHNSPLHF. The CDR3 bases are TGTGCCAGTAGTATCGGTGAGACAGGGCGCCATAATTCACCCCTCCACTTT.

The table lists this clone with a count of one. This CDR3 is CAWSVQGGWAFF. CDR3 DNA: TGTGCCTGGAGTGTACAGGGCGGGTGGGCTTTCTTT. V is TRBV30 and J is TRBJ1-1; maybe TRBD1 (6 bases). CDR3 length: 12 residues. V was shortened by 0 bases and J by 11 bases, with 13 bases between the two germline ends. The germline gives CDR1 GTSNPN, CDR2 SVGIG (reference sequence).

This clone was seen once. The chain employs TRBV7-2 and TRBJ1-1; D gene ambiguous. The CDR3 length is 14 residues. Germline lookup yields CDR1 SGHTA and CDR2 FQGNSA. V lost 3 bases and J 1 base, leaving 9 bases between the germline ends. The CDR3 coding sequence is TGTGCCAGCAGCTTTGGGCGGGGGAACACTGAAGCTTTCTTT. Protein: CASSFGRGNTEAFF.

CDR3 in DNA: TGTGCCAGCAGCGCAGGGTTAGGAAACTATGGCTACACCTTC. The encoded protein is CASSAGLGNYGYTF. The chain has TRBV7-7 and TRBJ1-2; TRBD1 is a possible D gene (5 bases). The CDR3 contains 14 residues. CDR1 SSHAT and CDR2 FNYEAQ come from the germline V gene (reference sequence). Trimming took off 5 bases at V and 2 bases at J, with 12 bases between the two ends.

The chain carries TRBV28 and TRBJ1-2, with 10 bases identical to TRBD1. Per the germline V gene, CDR1 is MDHEN and CDR2 is SYDVKM. The CDR3 covers 16 residues. V dropped 6 bases and J dropped 5; count of bases not matched to a gene: 12. CDR3 nucleotide sequence: TGTGCCAGCAGGCACACCGGGACAGGGGATCGGTATGGCTACACCTTC. It yields the protein CASRHTGTGDRYGYTF.

V gene TRBV19 combines with J gene TRBJ1-2; 8 bases fit TRBD1. V lost 3 bases and J lost 6; bases outside the gene matches: 3. Looked up from germline, CDR1 is LNHDA and CDR2 is SQIVND (reference sequence). CDR3 length equals 13 residues. The CDR3 region is CASSIWTGNGYTF. In DNA form, the CDR3 reads TGTGCCAGTAGTATCTGGACAGGGAATGGCTACACCTTC. The full variable domain, completed using reference TRBV19 and TRBJ1-2, is DGGITQSPKYLFRKEGQNVTLSCEQNLNHDAMYWYRQDPGQGLRLIYYSQIVNDFQKGDIAEGYSVSREKKESFPLTVTSAQKNPTAFYLCASSIWTGNGYTFGSGTRLTVV.

This chain connects TRBV5-1 to TRBJ2-2; D may be TRBD2 (6 bases). The germline CDR1 and CDR2 sequences are SGHRS and YFSETQ. The V and J ends lost 0 bases and 6 bases respectively, with 12 bases between them. The CDR3 loop spans 15 amino acids. The CDR3 sequence: CASSLAMEGSGELFF. CDR3 in DNA: TGCGCCAGCAGCTTGGCCATGGAGGGGTCCGGGGAGCTGTTTTTT.

CDR3 protein: CASSQVTGNTEAFF. The CDR3 bases are TGCGCCAGCAGCCAGGTCACAGGTAACACTGAAGCTTTCTTT. V gene TRBV4-1 combines with J gene TRBJ1-1; a possible D gene is TRBD1 (5 bases). The length of the CDR3 is 14 residues. Trimming removed 3 bases from V and 2 bases from J, with 10 bases in between. Germline V CDR1 and CDR2: MGHRA, YSYEKL.

The sample holds one count of this clone. This sequence joins TRBV7-2 and TRBJ2-1; 9 nucleotides align to TRBD2. V trimming: 4 bases; J trimming: 7 bases; junction bases outside the gene matches: 8. Germline V lookup: CDR1 SGHTA, CDR2 FQGNSA. This CDR3 is 15 amino acids long. CDR3 sequence (DNA): TGTGCCAGCAGCTCAAGCAGCACTAGCGGGAATGAGCAGTTCTTC. It yields the protein CASSSSSTSGNEQFF.

The V and J genes are TRBV5-1 and TRBJ2-5; tentatively, D is TRBD2 (5 bases). V lost 0 bases to trimming and J lost 2 bases, with 17 bases between them. Germline V gene sequence: CDR1 SGHRS, CDR2 YFSETQ. The CDR3 has 17 residues. The CDR3 DNA reads TGCGCCAGCAGCTTGGGAGGGATGGGGATAATACAAGAGACCCAGTACTTC. Protein product: CASSLGGMGIIQETQYF.

The chain employs TRBV28 and TRBJ1-4; D is unresolved. Germline CDR1 is MDHEN and CDR2 is SYDVKM. V was cut by 7 bases and J by 4 bases, with 10 bases left in between. The length of the CDR3 is 13 residues. CDR3 sequence reads: CASMVSLNEKLFF. The CDR3 DNA reads TGTGCCAGCATGGTCAGTCTTAATGAAAAACTGTTTTTT.

The rearrangement joins TRBV18 to TRBJ2-3, with D hard to call. Germline CDR1 reads KGHSH; CDR2 reads LQKENI. V was cut by 6 bases and J by 0 bases, with 19 bases left in between. The CDR3 consists of 17 residues. CDR3 residues: CASSPLGSATSTDTQYF. The DNA of the CDR3 is TGTGCCAGCTCCCCTCTTGGCAGTGCGACTAGCACAGATACGCAGTATTTT.

The CDR3 DNA sequence: TGTGCCAGCAGCTTAGGTTCAGGGGTGGATTCACCCCTCCACTTT. Its translation is CASSLGSGVDSPLHF. This chain uses TRBV7-2 with TRBJ1-6; possible D gene TRBD1, 6 bases. The CDR3 extends over 15 amino acids. Germline values: CDR1 SGHTA, CDR2 FQGNSA. The germline V and J ends were trimmed by 1 base and 8 bases, with 12 bases remaining between them.

This clone has only one observation. The chain couples TRBV5-1 to TRBJ1-1, with TRBD1 matching over 10 bases. The length of the CDR3 is 19 residues. Per the germline V gene, CDR1 is SGHRS and CDR2 is YFSETQ. Germline trimming cut 4 bases from V and 2 bases from J; bases unmatched to any gene: 17. Here the CDR3 reads CASSVNRDRGPLINTEAFF. CDR3 DNA sequence: TGCGCCAGCAGCGTGAACCGGGACAGGGGCCCCCTGATCAACACTGAAGCTTTCTTT.

This clone came up a few times. This rearrangement joins TRBV5-4 to TRBJ1-2, with 9 nucleotides matching TRBD1. Germline values: CDR1 SGHNT, CDR2 YYREEE (reference sequence). The CDR3 length is 16 residues. Trimming at V came to 4 bases and at J to 8 bases, leaving 15 bases not matched to a gene. This CDR3 reads CASSLGQGFGERGYTF. In nucleotides, the CDR3 is TGTGCCAGCAGCCTGGGACAGGGTTTCGGAGAGAGGGGCTACACCTTC.

The CDR3 here is CASSYSAGQETQYF. The CDR3 DNA reads TGTGCCAGCAGTTACTCGGCAGGACAAGAGACCCAGTACTTC. V is TRBV6-5 and J is TRBJ2-5; D remains unclear. Germline-derived CDR1 and CDR2 are MNHEY and SVGAGI. Deletions cut 0 bases from V and 2 bases from J, with 7 bases between. This CDR3 has 14 amino acids.

This sequence joins TRBV5-6 and TRBJ1-1; a weak D match, TRBD1 (5 bases). The V end lost 4 bases, the J end lost 11 bases, and 21 bases lay between the germline ends. The CDR3 runs 14 residues. Germline-derived CDR1 and CDR2 are SGHDT and YYEEEE. CDR3 sequence (DNA): TGTGCCAGCAGCGGTACAGGTGAAGTTTCGACGGCTTTCTTT. This gives the protein CASSGTGEVSTAFF.

This clone was counted between two and nine times. The gene calls are TRBV28 and TRBJ2-7, with 8 bases that match TRBD2. CDR1 is MDHEN, CDR2 SYDVKM, per germline. The CDR3 is 15 residues long. V was pared by 6 bases and J by 4 bases, with 11 bases of the junction left unmatched. CDR3: CASSRVSGGRYEQYF. DNA for the CDR3: TGTGCCAGCAGCCGGGTGAGCGGGGGCAGGTACGAGCAGTACTTC.

This clone was seen once. The chain employs TRBV2 and TRBJ1-2, with D possibly being TRBD1 (6 bases). The CDR3 length is 13 residues. V lost 6 bases and J lost 8, with 16 bases in between. Germline lookup yields CDR1 SNHLY and CDR2 FYNNEI. The CDR3 nucleotides are TGTGCCAGCAGAGTCTCGGGACAAAGAGGCTACACCTTC. As protein: CASRVSGQRGYTF.

This chain connects TRBV6-2 or TRBV6-3 to TRBJ1-2; unclear D gene. CDR3 size: 13 residues. Trimming took 4 bases from V and 0 from J, leaving 6 bases between them. Germline V gives CDR1 MNHEY, CDR2 SVGEGT. The DNA for the CDR3 is TGTGCCAGCAGTTCCCCAGCTAACTATGGCTACACCTTC. This encodes CASSSPANYGYTF.

The chain has TRBV11-2 and TRBJ1-1; D is possibly TRBD1 (5 bases). The CDR3 totals 13 residues. V shed 5 bases and J shed 3 bases, with 10 bases lying between them. Germline V gene lookup returns CDR1 SGHAT and CDR2 FQNNGV. The CDR3 DNA reads as TGTGCCAGCAGCCTCCCGGGGGACACTGAAGCTTTCTTT. Translated, it gives CASSLPGDTEAFF.

The rearrangement uses TRBV5-8 and TRBJ2-2; TRBD1 is a possible D gene (6 bases). The CDR3 is 15 amino acids. V dropped 3 bases and J dropped 0 bases, with 9 bases sitting between them. CDR1 is SGHTS, CDR2 YDEGEE, per germline. The CDR3 nucleotides are TGTGCCAGCAGCTCGCAGGGGCCGAACACCGGGGAGCTGTTTTTT. Translating it yields CASSSQGPNTGELFF.

The chain links TRBV14 to TRBJ2-3, with 9 positions matching TRBD2. With 1 base clipped from V and 1 base from J, the junction kept 3 bases outside the gene matches. The CDR3 extends over 16 amino acids. Per germline, CDR1 SGHDN and CDR2 FVKESK. In DNA, the CDR3 is TGTGCCAGCAGCCAAGGGAGGACTAGCGGCACAGATACGCAGTATTTT. It codes for CASSQGRTSGTDTQYF.

J is TRBJ1-5 and V is TRBV19, with 8 nucleotides matching TRBD1. The V segment lost 3 bases and the J segment 9 bases; nucleotides outside the gene matches: 7. The CDR3 runs to 14 residues. Germline V gene data show CDR1 as LNHDA and CDR2 as SQIVND (reference sequence). DNA of the CDR3: TGTGCCAGTAGTATGGACAGGGAGGGTGGGCCCCAGCATTTT. It translates to CASSMDREGGPQHF.

V usage is TRBV9 and J usage is TRBJ2-2, with a weak D call TRBD1 (5 bases). The CDR3 has 17 residues. The germline gives CDR1 SGDLS, CDR2 YYNGEE. V lost 2 bases and J 7 bases, leaving 21 bases between the germline ends. As DNA, the CDR3 is TGTGCCAGCAGCGTTAGCCGCAGGGCTACAAACCACGGGGAGCTGTTTTTT. It translates to CASSVSRRATNHGELFF.

The CDR3 DNA reads as TGTGCCAGCAGTGAATGGGAGTCCTACGAGCAGTACTTC. Translating it yields CASSEWESYEQYF. This rearrangement joins TRBV25-1 to TRBJ2-7, with a tentative D call TRBD2 (5 bases). The CDR3 is 13 residues long. Per germline, CDR1 MGHDK and CDR2 SYGVNS. V was clipped by 1 base and J by 1 base, with 5 bases between them.

The rearrangement links TRBV11-3 to TRBJ2-5, with D unclear. Trimming stripped 5 bases from V and 0 bases from J, with 13 bases between. CDR1 SGHNT and CDR2 YENEEA come from the germline V gene. The CDR3 extends over 15 amino acids. The CDR3, as DNA: TGTGCCAGCAGCCCCTCCGAGAGAAACCAAGAGACCCAGTACTTC. Translating gives CASSPSERNQETQYF.

The gene calls are TRBV19 and TRBJ2-3; TRBD2 is a possible D gene (6 bases). V lost 5 bases and J 2 bases, leaving 11 bases between the germline ends. The CDR3 loop spans 14 amino acids. CDR1 and CDR2 from the germline V gene are LNHDA and SQIVND (reference sequence). The CDR3: CASSRGVNTDTQYF. The CDR3, as DNA: TGTGCCAGTAGTCGCGGGGTTAACACAGATACGCAGTATTTT.

This clone has only a few counts. The chain couples TRBV9 to TRBJ2-2; 12 bases are a match to TRBD2. Germline V lookup: CDR1 SGDLS, CDR2 YYNGEE. The ends lost 3 bases at V and 0 bases at J; junction bases unmatched: 3. The CDR3 has 17 residues. The CDR3 DNA sequence: TGTGCCAGCAGCGGAGGACTAGCGGGGCCGAACACCGGGGAGCTGTTTTTT. Its translation: CASSGGLAGPNTGELFF.

This rearrangement joins TRBV10-3 to TRBJ2-2, with 9 bases lining up with TRBD1. Germline V gene data show CDR1 as ENHRY and CDR2 as SYGVKD. Trimming cost V 0 bases and J 5 bases; bases outside gene matches: 7. The CDR3 runs to 17 residues. CDR3 sequence: CAISESPGTGWTGELFF. CDR3 nucleotide sequence: TGTGCCATCAGTGAGTCACCCGGGACAGGGTGGACCGGGGAGCTGTTTTTT.